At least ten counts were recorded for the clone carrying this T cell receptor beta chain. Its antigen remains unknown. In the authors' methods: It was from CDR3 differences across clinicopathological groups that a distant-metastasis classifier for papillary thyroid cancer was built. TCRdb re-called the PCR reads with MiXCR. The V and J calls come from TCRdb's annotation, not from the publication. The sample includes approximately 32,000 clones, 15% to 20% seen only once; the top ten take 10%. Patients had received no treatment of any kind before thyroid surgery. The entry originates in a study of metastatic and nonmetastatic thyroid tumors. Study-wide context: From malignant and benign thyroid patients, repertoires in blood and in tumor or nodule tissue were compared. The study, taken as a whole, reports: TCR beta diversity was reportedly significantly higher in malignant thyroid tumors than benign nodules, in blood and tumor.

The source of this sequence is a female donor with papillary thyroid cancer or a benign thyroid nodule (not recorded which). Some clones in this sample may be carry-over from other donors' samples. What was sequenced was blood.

This chain's CDR3 is CASSFTGENGYTF. In DNA form, the CDR3 reads TGCGCCAGCAGCTTTACAGGGGAGAATGGCTACACCTTC. V is TRBV5-1 and J is TRBJ1-2; 7 bases match TRBD1. The CDR3 consists of 13 residues. CDR1 is SGHRS, CDR2 YFSETQ, per germline. V lost 2 bases and J lost 6; bases outside the gene matches: 4.